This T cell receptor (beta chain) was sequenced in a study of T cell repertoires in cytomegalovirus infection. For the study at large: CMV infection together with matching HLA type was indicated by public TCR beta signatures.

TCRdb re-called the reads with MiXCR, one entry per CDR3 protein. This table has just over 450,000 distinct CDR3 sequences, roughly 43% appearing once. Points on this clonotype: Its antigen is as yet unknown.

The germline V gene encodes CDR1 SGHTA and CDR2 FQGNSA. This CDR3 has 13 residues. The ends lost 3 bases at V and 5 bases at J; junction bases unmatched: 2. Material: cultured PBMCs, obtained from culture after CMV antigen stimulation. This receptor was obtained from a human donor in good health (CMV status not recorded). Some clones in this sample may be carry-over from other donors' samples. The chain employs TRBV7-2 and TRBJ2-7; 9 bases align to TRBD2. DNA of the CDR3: TGTGCCAGCAGCTTTCAGCGGGAGGACGAGCAGTACTTC. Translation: CASSFQREDEQYF.